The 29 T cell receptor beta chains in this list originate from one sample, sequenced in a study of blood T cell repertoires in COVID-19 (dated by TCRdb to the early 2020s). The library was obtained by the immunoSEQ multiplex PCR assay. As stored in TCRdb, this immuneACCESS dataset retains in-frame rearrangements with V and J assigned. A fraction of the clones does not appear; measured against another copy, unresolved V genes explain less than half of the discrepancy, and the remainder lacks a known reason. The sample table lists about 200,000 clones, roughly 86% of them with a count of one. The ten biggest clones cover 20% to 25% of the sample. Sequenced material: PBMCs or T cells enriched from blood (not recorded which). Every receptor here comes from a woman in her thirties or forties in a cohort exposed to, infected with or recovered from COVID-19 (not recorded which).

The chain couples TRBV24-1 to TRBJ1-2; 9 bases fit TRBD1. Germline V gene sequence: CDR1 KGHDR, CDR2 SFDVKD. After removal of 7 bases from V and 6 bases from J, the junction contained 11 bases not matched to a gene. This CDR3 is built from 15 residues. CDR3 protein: CATRIKGQGRDGYTF. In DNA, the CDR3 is TGTGCCACCAGGATAAAGGGACAGGGTAGGGATGGCTACACCTTC.

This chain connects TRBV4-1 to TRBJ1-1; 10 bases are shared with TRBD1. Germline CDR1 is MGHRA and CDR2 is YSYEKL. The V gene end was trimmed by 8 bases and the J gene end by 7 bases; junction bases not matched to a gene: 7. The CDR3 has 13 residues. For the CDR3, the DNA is TGCGCCAGCGGCCTCGACAGGGGGCTTGAAGCTTTCTTT. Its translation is CASGLDRGLEAFF.

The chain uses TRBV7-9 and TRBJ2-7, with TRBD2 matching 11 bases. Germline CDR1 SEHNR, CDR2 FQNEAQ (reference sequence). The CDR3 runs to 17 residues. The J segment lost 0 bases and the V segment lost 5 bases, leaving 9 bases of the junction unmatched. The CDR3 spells CASSPRASGRNSYEQYF. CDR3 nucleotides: TGTGCCAGCAGCCCTAGGGCTAGCGGGAGGAACTCCTACGAGCAGTACTTC.

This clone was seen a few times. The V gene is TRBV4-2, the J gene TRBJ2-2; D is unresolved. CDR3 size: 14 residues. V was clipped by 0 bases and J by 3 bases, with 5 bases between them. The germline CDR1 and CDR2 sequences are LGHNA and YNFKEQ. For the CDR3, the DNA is TGTGCCAGCAGCCAAGATTCAGACACCGGGGAGCTGTTTTTT. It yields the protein CASSQDSDTGELFF.

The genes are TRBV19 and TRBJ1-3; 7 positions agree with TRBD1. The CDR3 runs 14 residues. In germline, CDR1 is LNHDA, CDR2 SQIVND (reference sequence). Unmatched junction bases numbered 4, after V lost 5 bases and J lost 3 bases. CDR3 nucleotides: TGTGCCAGTAGTTCGACAGGGAGTGGAAACACCATATATTTT. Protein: CASSSTGSGNTIYF.

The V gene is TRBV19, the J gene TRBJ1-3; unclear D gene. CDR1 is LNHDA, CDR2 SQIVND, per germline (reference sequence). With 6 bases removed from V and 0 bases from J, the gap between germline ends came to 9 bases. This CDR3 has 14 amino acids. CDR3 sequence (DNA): TGTGCCAGTAGGGTCGGTAGCTCTGGAAACACCATATATTTT. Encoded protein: CASRVGSSGNTIYF.

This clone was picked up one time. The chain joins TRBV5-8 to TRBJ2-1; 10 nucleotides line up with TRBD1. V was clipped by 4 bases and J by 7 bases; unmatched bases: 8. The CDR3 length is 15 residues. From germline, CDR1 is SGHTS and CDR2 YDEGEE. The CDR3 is CASSLGTGEANEQFF. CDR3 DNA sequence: TGTGCCAGCAGCCTCGGGACAGGGGAGGCTAATGAGCAGTTCTTC. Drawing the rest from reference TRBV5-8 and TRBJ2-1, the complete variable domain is EAGVTQSPTHLIKTRGQQATLRCSPISGHTSVYWYQQALGLGLQFLLWYDEGEERNRGNFPPRFSGRQFPNYSSELNVNALELEDSALYLCASSLGTGEANEQFFGPGTRLTVL.

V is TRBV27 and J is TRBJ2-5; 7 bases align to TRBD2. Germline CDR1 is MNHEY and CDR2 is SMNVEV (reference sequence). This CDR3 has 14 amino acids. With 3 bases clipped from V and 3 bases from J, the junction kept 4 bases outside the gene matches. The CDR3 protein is CASSFGGRKETQYF. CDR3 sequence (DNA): TGTGCCAGCAGTTTCGGGGGGAGGAAAGAGACCCAGTACTTC.

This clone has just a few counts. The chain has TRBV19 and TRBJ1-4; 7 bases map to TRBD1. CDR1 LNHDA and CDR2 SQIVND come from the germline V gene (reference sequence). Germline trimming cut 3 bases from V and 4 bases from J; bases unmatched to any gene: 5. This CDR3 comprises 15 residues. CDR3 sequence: CASSIRDSLNEKLFF. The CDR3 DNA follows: TGTGCCAGTAGTATCCGGGACAGCCTTAATGAAAAACTGTTTTTT.

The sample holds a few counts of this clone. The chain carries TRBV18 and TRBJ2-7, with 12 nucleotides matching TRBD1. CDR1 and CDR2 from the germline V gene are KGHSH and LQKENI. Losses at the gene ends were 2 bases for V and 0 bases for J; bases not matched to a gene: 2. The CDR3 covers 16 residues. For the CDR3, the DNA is TGTGCCAGCTCACCAGGGGGACAGGGGGCCTCCTACGAGCAGTACTTC. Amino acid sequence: CASSPGGQGASYEQYF.

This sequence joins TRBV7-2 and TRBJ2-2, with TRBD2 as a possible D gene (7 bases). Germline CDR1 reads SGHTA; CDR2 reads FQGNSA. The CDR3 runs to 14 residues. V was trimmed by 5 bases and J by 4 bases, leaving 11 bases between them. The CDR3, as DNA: TGTGCCAGCAGCCCGGGGGGCGGCACCGGGGAGCTGTTTTTT. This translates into CASSPGGGTGELFF.

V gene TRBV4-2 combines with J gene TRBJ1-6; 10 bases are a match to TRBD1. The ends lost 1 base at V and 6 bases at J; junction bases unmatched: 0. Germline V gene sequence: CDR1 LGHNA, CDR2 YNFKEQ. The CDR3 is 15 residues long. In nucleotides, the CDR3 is TGTGCCAGCAGCCAAGGACAGGGGGCTAATTCACCCCTCCACTTT. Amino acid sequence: CASSQGQGANSPLHF.

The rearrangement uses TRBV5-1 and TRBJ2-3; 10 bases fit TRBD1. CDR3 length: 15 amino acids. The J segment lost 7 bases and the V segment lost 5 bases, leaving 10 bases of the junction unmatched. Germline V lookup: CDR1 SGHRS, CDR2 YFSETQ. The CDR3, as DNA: TGCGCCAGCAGGGAGGGGACAGGGGAGTTGTATACGCAGTATTTT. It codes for CASREGTGELYTQYF.

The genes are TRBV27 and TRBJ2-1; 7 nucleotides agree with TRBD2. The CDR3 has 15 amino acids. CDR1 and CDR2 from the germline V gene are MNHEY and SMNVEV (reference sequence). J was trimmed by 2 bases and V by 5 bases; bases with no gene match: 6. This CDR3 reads CASSGGTSAYNEQFF. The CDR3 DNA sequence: TGTGCCAGCAGTGGAGGTACTAGCGCCTACAATGAGCAGTTCTTC.

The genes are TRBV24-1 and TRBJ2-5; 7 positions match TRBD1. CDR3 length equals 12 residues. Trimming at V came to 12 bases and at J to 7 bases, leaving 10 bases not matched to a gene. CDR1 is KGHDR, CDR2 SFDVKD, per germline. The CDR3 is CASEGAGGTQYF. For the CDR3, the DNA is TGTGCCTCAGAGGGGGCCGGAGGGACCCAGTACTTC.

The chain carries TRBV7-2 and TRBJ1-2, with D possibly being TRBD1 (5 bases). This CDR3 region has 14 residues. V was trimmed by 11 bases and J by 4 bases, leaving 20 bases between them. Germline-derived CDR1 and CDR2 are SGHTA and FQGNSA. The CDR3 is CASLKAGLAYGYTF. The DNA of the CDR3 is TGTGCCTCGCTCAAGGCAGGGTTGGCCTATGGCTACACCTTC.

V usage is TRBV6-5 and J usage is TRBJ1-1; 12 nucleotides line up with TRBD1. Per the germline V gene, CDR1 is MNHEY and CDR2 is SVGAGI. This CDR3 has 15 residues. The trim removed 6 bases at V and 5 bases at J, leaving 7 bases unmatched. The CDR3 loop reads CASSLGTGGETEAFF. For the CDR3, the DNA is TGTGCCAGCAGCCTTGGGACAGGGGGCGAGACTGAAGCTTTCTTT.

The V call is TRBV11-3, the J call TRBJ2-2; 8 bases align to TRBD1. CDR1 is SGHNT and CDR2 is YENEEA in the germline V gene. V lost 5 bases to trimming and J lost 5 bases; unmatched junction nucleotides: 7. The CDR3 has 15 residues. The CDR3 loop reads CASSPSRGPTGELFF. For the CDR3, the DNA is TGTGCCAGCAGCCCATCCAGGGGGCCAACCGGGGAGCTGTTTTTT.

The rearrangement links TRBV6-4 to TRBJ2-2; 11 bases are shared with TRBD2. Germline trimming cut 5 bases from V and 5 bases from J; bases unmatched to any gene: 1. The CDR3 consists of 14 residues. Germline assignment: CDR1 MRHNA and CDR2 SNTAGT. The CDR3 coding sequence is TGTGCCAGCAGTCGGACTAGCGGGACCGGGGAGCTGTTTTTT. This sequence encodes CASSRTSGTGELFF.

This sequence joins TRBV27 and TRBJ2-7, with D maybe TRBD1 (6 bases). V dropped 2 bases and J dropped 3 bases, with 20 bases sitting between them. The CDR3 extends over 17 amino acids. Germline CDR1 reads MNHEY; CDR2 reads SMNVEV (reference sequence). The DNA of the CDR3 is TGTGCCAGCAGTTTAAGGGCGGAGATAGGGGGACGCTACGAGCAGTACTTC. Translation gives CASSLRAEIGGRYEQYF.

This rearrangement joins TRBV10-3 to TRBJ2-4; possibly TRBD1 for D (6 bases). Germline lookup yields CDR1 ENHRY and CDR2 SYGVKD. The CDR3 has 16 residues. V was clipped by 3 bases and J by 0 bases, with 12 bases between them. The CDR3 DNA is TGTGCCATCAGTGAAGGGGGAGCCCTAGCCAAAAACATTCAGTACTTC. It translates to CAISEGGALAKNIQYF.

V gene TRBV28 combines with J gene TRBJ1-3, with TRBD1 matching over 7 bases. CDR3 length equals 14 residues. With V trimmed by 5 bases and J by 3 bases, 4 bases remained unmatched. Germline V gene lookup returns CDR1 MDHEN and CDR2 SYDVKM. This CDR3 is CASSPQGIGNTIYF. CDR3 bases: TGTGCCAGCAGTCCACAGGGGATTGGAAACACCATATATTTT.

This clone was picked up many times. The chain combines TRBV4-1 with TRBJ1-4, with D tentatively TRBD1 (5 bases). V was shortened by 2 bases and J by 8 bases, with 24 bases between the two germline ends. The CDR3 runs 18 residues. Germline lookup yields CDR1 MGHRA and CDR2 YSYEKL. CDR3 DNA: TGCGCCAGCAGCCAATCAGTGTCCCCCAGCGCAGGGAACGAAAAACTGTTTTTT. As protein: CASSQSVSPSAGNEKLFF.

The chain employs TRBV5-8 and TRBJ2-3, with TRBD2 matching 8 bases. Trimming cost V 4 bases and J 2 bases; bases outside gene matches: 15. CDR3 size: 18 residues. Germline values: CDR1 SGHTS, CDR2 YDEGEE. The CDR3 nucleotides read TGTGCCAGCAGCACCGGGACTAGAGGGCCCCTAATCACAGATACGCAGTATTTT. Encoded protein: CASSTGTRGPLITDTQYF.

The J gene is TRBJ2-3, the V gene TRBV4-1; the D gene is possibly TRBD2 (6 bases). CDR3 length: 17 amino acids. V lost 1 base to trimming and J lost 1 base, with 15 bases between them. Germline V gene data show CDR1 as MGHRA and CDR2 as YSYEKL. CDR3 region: CASSQAVGGRGTDTQYF. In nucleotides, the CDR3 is TGCGCCAGCAGCCAAGCGGTCGGAGGGCGGGGCACAGATACGCAGTATTTT.

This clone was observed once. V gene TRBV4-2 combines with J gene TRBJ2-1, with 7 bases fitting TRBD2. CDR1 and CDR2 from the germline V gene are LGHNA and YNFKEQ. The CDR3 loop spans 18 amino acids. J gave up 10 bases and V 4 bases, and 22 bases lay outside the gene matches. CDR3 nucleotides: TGTGCCAGCAGCCTCACAAGGGCAGCTAGCGGCACCGACGGGGAGCAGTTCTTC. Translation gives CASSLTRAASGTDGEQFF.

As DNA, the CDR3 is TGTGCCAGCAGTTACGGCGCGGGGGCCGGGGAGCTGTTTTTT. Amino acid sequence: CASSYGAGAGELFF. V usage is TRBV6-6 and J usage is TRBJ2-2; TRBD2 aligns across 7 bases. Germline V gene sequence: CDR1 MNHNY, CDR2 SVGAGI (reference sequence). V shed 2 bases, J shed 6 bases, and the junction held 3 bases outside the gene matches. The CDR3 length is 14 residues.

CDR3 sequence (DNA): TGTGCCACTCGAATCCCCGGGACTGGCCCTGAAAAACTGTTTTTT. Protein: CATRIPGTGPEKLFF. The chain combines TRBV15 with TRBJ1-4, with TRBD1 as a possible D gene (5 bases). This CDR3 has 15 residues. Deletions cut 9 bases from V and 7 bases from J, with 21 bases between. Germline lookup yields CDR1 LNHNV and CDR2 YYDKDF (reference sequence).

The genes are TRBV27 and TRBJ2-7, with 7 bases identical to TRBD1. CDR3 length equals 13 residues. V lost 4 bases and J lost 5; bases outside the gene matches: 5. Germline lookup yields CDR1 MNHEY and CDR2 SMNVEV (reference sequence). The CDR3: CASSYQGDNEQYF. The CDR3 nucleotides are TGTGCCAGCAGTTACCAGGGGGATAACGAGCAGTACTTC.